A selection of T cell receptor beta chains follows, all from one sample in a study of T cells in Graves' hyperthyroidism and ophthalmopathy. TCRdb itself ran the multiplex PCR reads through MiXCR, one entry per CDR3 protein. The sample records 750,000 to 900,000 distinct CDR3 sequences, around 39% being singletons. Sample: blood. These TCRs come from a man aged 18 to 35 with Graves' hyperthyroidism. The CDR3 runs from the conserved cysteine through the conserved F or W. D genes are given only for firm matches. Clone size is stated in some rows and not others, as once, few, many or a class when expanded.

v_call: TRBV19; d_call: -; j_call: TRBJ1-4; clone_size: few; cdr3_aa: CASSTRAVGATNEKLFF; cdr3_nt: TGTGCCAGTAGCACTCGAGCGGTGGGAGCAACTAATGAAAAACTGTTTTTT
v_call: TRBV7-9; d_call: TRBD1; j_call: TRBJ1-5; clone_size: -; cdr3_aa: CASSSGQGRNSNQPQHF; cdr3_nt: TGTGCCAGCAGCTCGGGACAGGGGAGAAATAGCAATCAGCCCCAGCATTTT
v_call: TRBV10-3; d_call: -; j_call: TRBJ2-5; clone_size: few; cdr3_aa: CASTDFQETQYF; cdr3_nt: TGTGCCAGCACGGACTTCCAAGAGACCCAGTACTTC
v_call: TRBV11-2; d_call: -; j_call: TRBJ2-2; clone_size: -; cdr3_aa: CASIKTGRIQNTGELFF; cdr3_nt: TGTGCCAGCATCAAGACGGGACGTATTCAGAACACCGGGGAGCTGTTTTTT
v_call: TRBV12-3/TRBV12-4; d_call: -; j_call: TRBJ2-7; clone_size: -; cdr3_aa: CASSFSGVGEQYF; cdr3_nt: TGTGCCAGCAGTTTTTCGGGGGTGGGCGAGCAGTACTTC
v_call: TRBV24-1; d_call: -; j_call: TRBJ2-2; clone_size: -; cdr3_aa: CASRTGGELFF; cdr3_nt: TGTGCCTCCAGGACCGGCGGGGAGCTGTTTTTT
v_call: TRBV20-1; d_call: -; j_call: TRBJ1-1; clone_size: -; cdr3_aa: CSAQRGAFF; cdr3_nt: TGCAGTGCCCAACGGGGGGCTTTCTTT
v_call: TRBV2; d_call: TRBD1; j_call: TRBJ1-6; clone_size: few; cdr3_aa: CASSDGTGNYNSPLHF; cdr3_nt: TGTGCCAGCAGCGACGGGACAGGGAATTATAATTCACCCCTCCACTTT
v_call: TRBV10-2; d_call: -; j_call: TRBJ2-2; clone_size: -; cdr3_aa: CASSVQGVPGLNTGELFF; cdr3_nt: TGCGCCAGCAGTGTCCAGGGAGTCCCAGGCTTGAACACCGGGGAGCTGTTTTTT
v_call: TRBV12-3/TRBV12-4; d_call: -; j_call: TRBJ1-4; clone_size: few; cdr3_aa: CASSGRGKEKLFF; cdr3_nt: TGTGCCAGCAGCGGCAGGGGAAAGGAAAAACTGTTTTTT
v_call: TRBV19; d_call: -; j_call: TRBJ2-2; clone_size: many; cdr3_aa: CASSMRGAVRNGELFF; cdr3_nt: TGTGCCAGTAGTATGAGGGGCGCCGTACGGAACGGGGAGCTGTTTTTT
v_call: TRBV2; d_call: -; j_call: TRBJ1-2; clone_size: many; cdr3_aa: CASCQVANYGYTF; cdr3_nt: TGTGCCAGCTGTCAGGTTGCTAACTATGGCTACACCTTC
v_call: TRBV5-1; d_call: TRBD1; j_call: TRBJ1-5; clone_size: once; cdr3_aa: CASSSYQGAGNQPQHF; cdr3_nt: TGCGCCAGCAGCAGTTACCAGGGGGCTGGCAATCAGCCCCAGCATTTT
v_call: TRBV7-9; d_call: -; j_call: TRBJ2-7; clone_size: few; cdr3_aa: CASGDLLSYEQYF; cdr3_nt: TGTGCCAGCGGGGATCTCCTCTCCTACGAGCAGTACTTC